Shown below are 8 T cell receptor beta chains from a single sample sequenced in a study of immune reconstitution after stem cell transplant in scleroderma. A single record per CDR3 protein comes from TCRdb applying MiXCR to the RT-PCR reads. The sample records about 2,000 distinct CDR3 sequences, around a sixth being singletons. Sample collection occurred before or after autologous hematopoietic stem cell transplantation (not recorded which). The source of these receptors is a female donor with systemic sclerosis.

By share of the sample, this clonotype is medium-sized. This rearrangement joins TRBV12-3 or TRBV12-4 to TRBJ1-5; D is unclear. The CDR3 is made up of 15 amino acids. Trimming removed 6 bases from V and 0 bases from J, with 12 bases in between. The CDR3 reads CASSPDGNSNQPQHF. The CDR3 DNA reads TGTGCCAGCAGCCCGGACGGTAATAGCAATCAGCCCCAGCATTTT.

This clonotype is deemed medium-sized. The V and J genes are TRBV20-1 and TRBJ1-6; no clear D gene. Trimming shortened V by 3 bases and J by 7 bases, and 13 bases separated the two germline ends. This CDR3 region has 14 residues. Germline V lookup: CDR1 DFQATT, CDR2 SNEGSKA (reference sequence). This chain's CDR3 is CSASEGFSNSPLHF. The CDR3 region has the DNA TGCAGTGCTAGTGAGGGATTCAGCAATTCACCCCTCCACTTT.

The table lists this clonotype with a few counts. This chain uses TRBV7-2 with TRBJ1-1; D may be TRBD1 (5 bases). V was cut by 1 base and J by 1 base, with 13 bases left in between. From germline, CDR1 is SGHTA and CDR2 FQGNSA. The CDR3 has 16 residues. The CDR3 loop is CASSLGVGRANTEAFF. The CDR3 DNA reads as TGTGCCAGCAGCTTAGGGGTGGGCAGGGCGAACACTGAAGCTTTCTTT.

This clonotype is classed as large. The gene calls are TRBV5-1 and TRBJ2-2; TRBD2 might be the D (5 bases). V lost 3 bases and J lost 6, with 12 bases in between. The CDR3 sequence is 14 residues long. Germline CDR1 is SGHRS and CDR2 is YFSETQ. CDR3 residues: CASSYRTGAGELFF. In nucleotides, the CDR3 is TGCGCCAGCAGCTATCGAACCGGGGCCGGGGAGCTGTTTTTT.

This chain connects TRBV27 to TRBJ1-2; a possible D gene is TRBD1 (5 bases). The CDR3 has 14 amino acids. Trimming pared 6 bases from V and 8 bases from J, leaving 19 bases between. Germline V gene lookup returns CDR1 MNHEY and CDR2 SMNVEV (reference sequence). The CDR3 DNA sequence: TGTGCCAGCAGGTCCGCAAGGGACCCGGGGGGCTACACCTTC. Residues: CASRSARDPGGYTF.

This clonotype was recorded a few times. This chain joins TRBV5-1 and TRBJ2-7; no clear D. V gave up 1 base and J gave up 0 bases, with 5 bases separating them. The germline gives CDR1 SGHRS, CDR2 YFSETQ. The CDR3 has 13 amino acids. This CDR3 is CASSLTGSYEQYF. The CDR3 nucleotides read TGCGCCAGCAGCTTGACCGGCTCCTACGAGCAGTACTTC.

This clonotype is medium-sized by share. This rearrangement joins TRBV20-1 to TRBJ1-5; 7 nucleotides agree with TRBD1. This CDR3 has 12 residues. From germline, CDR1 is DFQATT and CDR2 SNEGSKA (reference sequence). Trimming removed 6 bases from V and 4 bases from J; junction bases left unmatched: 3. CDR3: CSAIRGNQPQHF. The DNA of the CDR3 is TGCAGTGCCATCAGGGGGAATCAGCCCCAGCATTTT.

The rearrangement joins TRBV5-1 to TRBJ1-6; the D gene is possibly TRBD1 (6 bases). Trimming took off 3 bases at V and 7 bases at J, with 20 bases between the two ends. The CDR3 length is 17 residues. Germline V gives CDR1 SGHRS, CDR2 YFSETQ. Here the CDR3 reads CASSSGPRGTRNSPLHF. DNA for the CDR3: TGCGCCAGCAGCTCAGGACCGCGCGGGACAAGAAATTCACCCCTCCACTTT.